This T cell receptor (beta chain) is drawn from a study of CD8 T cells in ankylosing spondylitis. Regarding the study as a whole: A motif in TCR beta, a set of 8 or 9 highly homologous variants, appeared characteristic of ankylosing spondylitis blood.

This CDR3 region has 16 residues. V shed 5 bases and J shed 2 bases, with 16 bases lying between them. TCRdb passed the 5' RACE reads through MiXCR, listing each CDR3 protein once. The sample shows around 390,000 distinct CDR3 sequences, about a fifth of them seen only once. There are many counts of this clonotype. The antigen is unknown. The chain uses TRBV12-3 or TRBV12-4 and TRBJ1-3; D is uncertain. Sequenced material: blood, either unsorted or a sorted T cell fraction (not recorded which). The receptor was isolated from a male donor with ankylosing spondylitis. The CDR3 region has the DNA TGTGCCAGCAGTCCTAAGGGTTTTTCTACTGGAAACACCATATATTTT. Protein: CASSPKGFSTGNTIYF.